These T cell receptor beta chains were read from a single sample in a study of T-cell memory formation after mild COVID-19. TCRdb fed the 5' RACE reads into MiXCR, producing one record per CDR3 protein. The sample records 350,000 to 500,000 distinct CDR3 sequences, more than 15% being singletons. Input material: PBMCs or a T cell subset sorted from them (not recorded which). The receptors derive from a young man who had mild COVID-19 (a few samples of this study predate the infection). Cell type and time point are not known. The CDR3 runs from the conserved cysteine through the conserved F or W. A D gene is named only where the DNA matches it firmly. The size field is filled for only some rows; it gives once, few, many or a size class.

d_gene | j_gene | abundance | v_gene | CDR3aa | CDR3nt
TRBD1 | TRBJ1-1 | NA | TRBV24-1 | CATGDRDTEAFF | TGTGCCACCGGCGACAGGGACACTGAAGCTTTCTTT
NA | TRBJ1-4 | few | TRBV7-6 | CASGDEGVKLFF | TGTGCCAGCGGGGATGAGGGCGTAAAACTGTTTTTT
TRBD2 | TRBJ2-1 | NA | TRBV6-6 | CASSATSGADVVEQFF | TGTGCCAGCAGTGCGACTAGCGGGGCCGACGTGGTAGAGCAGTTCTTC
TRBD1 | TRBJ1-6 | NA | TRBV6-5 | CASSRDRGGSSPLHF | TGTGCCAGCAGTCGGGACAGGGGTGGAAGTTCACCCCTCCACTTT
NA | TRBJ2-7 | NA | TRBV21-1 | CASSNGQGSDEQYF | TGTGCCAGCAGCAACGGGCAGGGGAGCGACGAGCAGTACTTC
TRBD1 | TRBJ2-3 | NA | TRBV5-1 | CASSLGGQGNTDTQYF | TGCGCCAGCAGCTTGGGAGGACAGGGAAACACAGATACGCAGTATTTT
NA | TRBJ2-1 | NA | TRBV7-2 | CASSLVLGGVNDEQFF | TGTGCCAGCAGCTTAGTTCTGGGGGGCGTGAACGATGAGCAGTTCTTC
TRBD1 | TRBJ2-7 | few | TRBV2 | CASPPGQGNPYEQYF | TGTGCCAGCCCACCGGGACAGGGGAACCCCTACGAGCAGTACTTC
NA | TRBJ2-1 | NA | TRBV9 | CASSVGSVSYNEQFF | TGTGCCAGCAGCGTAGGTAGTGTGTCCTACAATGAGCAGTTCTTC
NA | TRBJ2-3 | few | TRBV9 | CASSVAQIDTQYF | TGTGCCAGCAGCGTCGCACAGATTGATACGCAGTATTTT
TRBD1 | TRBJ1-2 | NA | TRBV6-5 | CASRRGTGGLGYTF | TGTGCCAGCAGACGTGGGACAGGGGGCCTTGGCTACACCTTC
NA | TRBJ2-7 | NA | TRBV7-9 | CASRPQGTYEQYF | TGTGCCAGCAGACCTCAGGGGACCTACGAGCAGTACTTC
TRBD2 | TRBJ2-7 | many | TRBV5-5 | CASERTSAEKYEQYF | TGTGCCAGCGAAAGGACTAGCGCCGAAAAATACGAGCAGTACTTC
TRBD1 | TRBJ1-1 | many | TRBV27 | CASSFNRGQAFF | TGTGCCAGCAGCTTCAACAGGGGGCAAGCTTTCTTT
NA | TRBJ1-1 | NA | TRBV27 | CASRGRYTEAFF | TGTGCCAGCAGGGGGCGGTACACTGAAGCTTTCTTT
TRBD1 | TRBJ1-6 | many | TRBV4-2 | CASRQRLKGQGNSPLHF | TGTGCCAGCAGACAGCGCCTCAAAGGACAGGGTAATTCACCCCTCCACTTT
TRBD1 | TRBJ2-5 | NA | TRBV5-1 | CASSLLGPETGGSETQYF | TGCGCCAGCAGCTTGCTGGGACCCGAGACAGGGGGGTCAGAGACCCAGTACTTC
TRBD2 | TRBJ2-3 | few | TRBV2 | CASGLAEKSTDTQYF | TGTGCCAGCGGACTAGCGGAGAAAAGCACAGATACGCAGTATTTT
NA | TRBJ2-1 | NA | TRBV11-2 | CASSPRRGWAYNEQFF | TGTGCCAGCAGCCCGAGACGGGGGTGGGCCTACAATGAGCAGTTCTTC
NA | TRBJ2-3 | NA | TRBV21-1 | CASSSRDQSTNTQYF | TGTGCCAGCAGCTCTAGGGATCAATCTACTAATACGCAGTATTTT
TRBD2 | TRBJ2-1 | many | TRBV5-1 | CASSSSGGAYNEQFF | TGTGCCAGCAGCTCTAGCGGGGGGGCCTACAATGAGCAGTTCTTC
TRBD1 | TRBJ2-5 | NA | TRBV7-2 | CASSLGGQRETQYF | TGTGCCAGCAGCTTAGGGGGACAGAGGGAGACCCAGTACTTC
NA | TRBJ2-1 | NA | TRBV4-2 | CASSQDDRRNYNEQFF | TGTGCCAGCAGCCAAGATGATAGGAGAAACTACAATGAGCAGTTCTTC
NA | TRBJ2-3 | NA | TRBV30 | CACQRVGTDTQYF | TGTGCCTGTCAAAGGGTAGGGACAGATACGCAGTATTTT
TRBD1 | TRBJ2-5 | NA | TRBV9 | CASSEQGSQETQYF | TGTGCCAGCAGCGAACAGGGGTCCCAAGAGACCCAGTACTTC
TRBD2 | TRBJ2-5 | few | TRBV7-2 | CASSPGRSRLAGETQYF | TGTGCCAGCAGCCCCGGAAGGAGCCGGCTAGCGGGGGAGACCCAGTACTTC
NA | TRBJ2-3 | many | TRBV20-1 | CSALGGGGQTDTQYF | TGCAGTGCTCTAGGGGGGGGAGGACAGACAGATACGCAGTATTTT
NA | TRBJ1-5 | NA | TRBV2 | CASSLQGGGQPQHF | TGTGCCAGCAGCCTCCAAGGAGGAGGGCAGCCCCAGCATTTT
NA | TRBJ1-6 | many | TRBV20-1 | CSARAEFNSPLHF | TGCAGTGCTAGAGCCGAATTTAATTCACCCCTCCACTTT
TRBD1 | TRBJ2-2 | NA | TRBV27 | CASSSDRGRTGELFF | TGTGCCAGCAGTTCGGACAGGGGACGCACCGGGGAGCTGTTTTTT
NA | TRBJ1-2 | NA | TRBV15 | CATSRGGLNYGYTF | TGTGCCACCAGCAGAGGAGGGCTCAACTATGGCTACACCTTC
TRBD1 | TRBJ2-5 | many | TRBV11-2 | CASTIRQGETQYF | TGTGCCAGCACCATTAGACAGGGAGAGACCCAGTACTTC
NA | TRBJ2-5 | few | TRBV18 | CASSPTLGPTQETQYF | TGTGCCAGCTCACCGACCCTCGGGCCGACCCAAGAGACCCAGTACTTC
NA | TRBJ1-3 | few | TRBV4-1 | CASSQFLVVQFFGNTIYF | TGCGCCAGCAGCCAATTCCTTGTTGTACAGTTTTTCGGAAACACCATATATTTT
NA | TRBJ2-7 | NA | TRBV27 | CASSYKDLYEQYF | TGTGCCAGCAGTTATAAGGACCTCTACGAGCAGTACTTC
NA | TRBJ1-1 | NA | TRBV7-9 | CASSLLGTTTEAFF | TGTGCCAGCAGCCTTCTCGGGACTACCACTGAAGCTTTCTTT
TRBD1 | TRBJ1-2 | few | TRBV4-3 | CASSRADRGYGYTF | TGCGCCAGCAGCCGGGCGGACAGGGGCTATGGCTACACCTTC
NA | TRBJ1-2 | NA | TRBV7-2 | CASSPAGGVEYGYTF | TGTGCCAGCAGCCCAGCGGGGGGCGTAGAATATGGCTACACCTTC
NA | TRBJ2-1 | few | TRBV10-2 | CASRRGLDNEQFF | TGCGCCAGCAGGAGGGGCCTAGACAATGAGCAGTTCTTC
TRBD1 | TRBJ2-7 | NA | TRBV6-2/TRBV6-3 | CASSPWTGSHEQYF | TGTGCCAGCAGTCCCTGGACAGGGAGCCACGAGCAGTACTTC
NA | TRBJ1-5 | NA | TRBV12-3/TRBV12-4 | CASGRFDGNQPQHF | TGTGCCAGCGGACGGTTTGATGGAAATCAGCCCCAGCATTTT
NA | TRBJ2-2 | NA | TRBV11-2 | CASSTPRVGELFF | TGTGCCAGCAGCACGCCGCGGGTAGGGGAGCTGTTTTTT
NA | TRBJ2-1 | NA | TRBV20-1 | CSWGKEYNEQFF | TGCAGTTGGGGAAAGGAATACAATGAGCAGTTCTTC
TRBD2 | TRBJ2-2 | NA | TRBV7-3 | CASSLESSGVTGELFF | TGTGCCAGCAGCTTAGAGTCTAGCGGGGTTACCGGGGAGCTGTTTTTT
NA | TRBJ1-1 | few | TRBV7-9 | CASSSPSNTEAFF | TGTGCCAGCAGCTCTCCATCGAACACTGAAGCTTTCTTT
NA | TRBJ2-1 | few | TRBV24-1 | CATSDPPRALRDEQFF | TGTGCCACCAGTGATCCCCCGCGGGCCCTGAGGGATGAGCAGTTCTTC